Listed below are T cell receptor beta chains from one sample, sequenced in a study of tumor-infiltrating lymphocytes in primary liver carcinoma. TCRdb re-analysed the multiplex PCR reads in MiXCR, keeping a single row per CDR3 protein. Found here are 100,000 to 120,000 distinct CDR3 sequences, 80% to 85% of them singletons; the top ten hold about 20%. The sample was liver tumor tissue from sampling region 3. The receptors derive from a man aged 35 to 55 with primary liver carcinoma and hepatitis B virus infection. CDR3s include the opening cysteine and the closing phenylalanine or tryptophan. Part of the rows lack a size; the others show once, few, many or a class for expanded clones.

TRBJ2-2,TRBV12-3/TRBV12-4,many,CASTPPLGSVTGELFF
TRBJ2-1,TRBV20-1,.,CSARDLGSAYNEQFF
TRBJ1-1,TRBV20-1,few,CSAMDTYSEAFF
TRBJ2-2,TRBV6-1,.,CASSEIAGVSTGEPFF
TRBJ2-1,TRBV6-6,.,CASSYTGGTRRPYNGQFF
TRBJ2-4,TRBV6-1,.,CASSEVTLGAKNIMYF
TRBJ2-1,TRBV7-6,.,CASSFAGASEQFF
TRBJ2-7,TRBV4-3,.,CASSQDVSSSCEQYF
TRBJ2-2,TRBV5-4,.,CASSFDGRTGELLF
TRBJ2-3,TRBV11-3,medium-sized,CASSPGGLQGGTQYF
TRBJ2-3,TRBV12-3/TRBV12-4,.,CANSPRMTSGSVSDTQYF
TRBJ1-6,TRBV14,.,CANSHSGENSHLHF
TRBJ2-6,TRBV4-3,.,CASSDGNFGANVLTF
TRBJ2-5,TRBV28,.,CDSSLSCGSQETQYF
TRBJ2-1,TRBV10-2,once,CANSKSTRGQGF
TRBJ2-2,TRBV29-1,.,CSVEGQVAPGKLFF
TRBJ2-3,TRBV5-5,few,CVSSWDRGSSDTQYF
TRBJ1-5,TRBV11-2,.,CASSLVGVTGSNWPQHF
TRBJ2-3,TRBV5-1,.,CASSLMGPDDTQYF
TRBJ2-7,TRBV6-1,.,CASSEGTSGLYEHYF
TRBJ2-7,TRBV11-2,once,CASNLKEGRTSRLSSYEQYF
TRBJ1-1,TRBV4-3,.,CASSQQATGLHRPFF
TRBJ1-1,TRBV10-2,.,CASRKQHLDTDAFF